This TCR beta chain was documented in a study of blood T cell repertoires in COVID-19. The overall study: The analysed material was cDNA or gDNA that came from T cells, B-cell-depleted T cells, or PBMCs.

Germline assignment: CDR1 KGHSH and CDR2 LQKENI. The CDR3 totals 13 residues. Trimming left V 3 bases short and J 3 bases short, with 6 bases between. As processed by the authors: Reference gene primer amplification yielded estimated nucleated cell counts. Sequenced by immunoSEQ multiplex PCR; TCRdb stores in-frame clones only, minus some. The DNA gave D and trimming, while V, J and clone size come from that table. The data contain a few hundred thousand clones, 65% to 85% of them seen just once; the ten biggest clones take up roughly 1.3%. The TCR comes from a woman in her 50s with acute or convalescent COVID-19. This chain joins TRBV18 and TRBJ2-1; no clear D. Material: peripheral blood. CDR3 region: CASSPGIYNEQFF. As DNA, the CDR3 is TGTGCCAGCTCACCGGGCATCTACAATGAGCAGTTCTTC. The full variable domain, rest sourced from reference TRBV18 and TRBJ2-1, is NAGVMQNPRHLVRRRGQEARLRCSPMKGHSHVYWYRQLPEEGLKFMVYLQKENIIDESGMPKERFSAEFPKEGPSILRIQQVVRGDSAAYFCASSPGIYNEQFFGPGTRLTVL.